There are many counts of the clone carrying this T cell receptor beta chain. These data belong to a study of T cell repertoires in cytomegalovirus infection. From the reads, TCRdb called clonotypes with MiXCR, one entry per CDR3 protein. In the table there are approximately 630,000 distinct CDR3 sequences, 24% of which are singletons. The V end was cut by 2 bases, the J end by 3 bases, with 14 bases between. CDR3 length: 16 residues. The germline gives CDR1 SGHTA, CDR2 FQGNSA. The chain combines TRBV7-2 with TRBJ1-5; D is perhaps TRBD1 (6 bases). Material for sequencing was CD8+ T cells from PBMCs. This clonotype was obtained from a human donor in good health (CMV status not recorded). Some clones in this sample may be carry-over from other donors' samples. The CDR3: CASSLMSGAFNQPQHF. The DNA of the CDR3 is TGTGCCAGCAGCTTAATGTCAGGGGCCTTCAATCAGCCCCAGCATTTT. Based on the CDR3 plus reference TRBV7-2 and TRBJ1-5, the full variable domain is GAGVSQSPSNKVTEKGKDVELRCDPISGHTALYWYRQSLGQGLEFLIYFQGNSAPDKSGLPSDRFSAERTGGSVSTLTIQRTQQEDSAVYLCASSLMSGAFNQPQHFGDGTRLSIL.